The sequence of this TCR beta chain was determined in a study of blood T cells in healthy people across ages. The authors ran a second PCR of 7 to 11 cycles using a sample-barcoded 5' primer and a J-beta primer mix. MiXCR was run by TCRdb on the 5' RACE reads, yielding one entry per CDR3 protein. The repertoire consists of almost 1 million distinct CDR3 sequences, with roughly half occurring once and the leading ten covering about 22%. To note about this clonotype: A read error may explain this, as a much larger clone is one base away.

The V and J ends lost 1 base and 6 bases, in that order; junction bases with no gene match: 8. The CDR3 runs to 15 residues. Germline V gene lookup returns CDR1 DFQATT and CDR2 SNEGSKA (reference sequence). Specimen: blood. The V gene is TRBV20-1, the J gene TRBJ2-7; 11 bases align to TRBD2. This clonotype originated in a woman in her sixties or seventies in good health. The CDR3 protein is CSARGLLAGASEQYF. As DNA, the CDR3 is TGCAGTGCTAGAGGCCTACTAGCGGGAGCGTCCGAGCAGTACTTC.